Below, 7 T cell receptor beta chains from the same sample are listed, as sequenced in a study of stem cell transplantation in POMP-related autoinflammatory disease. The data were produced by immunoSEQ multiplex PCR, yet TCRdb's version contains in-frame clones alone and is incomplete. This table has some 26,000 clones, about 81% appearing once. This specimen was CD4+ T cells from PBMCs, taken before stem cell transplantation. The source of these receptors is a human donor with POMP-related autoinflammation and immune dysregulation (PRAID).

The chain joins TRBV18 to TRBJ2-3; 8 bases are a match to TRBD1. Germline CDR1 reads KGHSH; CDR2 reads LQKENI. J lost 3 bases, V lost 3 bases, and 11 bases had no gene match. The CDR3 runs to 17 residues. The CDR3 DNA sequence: TGTGCCAGCTCACCTCCTGTATGGGACAGGACGACAGATACGCAGTATTTT. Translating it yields CASSPPVWDRTTDTQYF.

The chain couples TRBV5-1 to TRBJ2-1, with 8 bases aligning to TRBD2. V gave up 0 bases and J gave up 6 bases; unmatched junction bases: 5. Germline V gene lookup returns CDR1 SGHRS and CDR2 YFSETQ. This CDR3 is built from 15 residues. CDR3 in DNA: TGCGCCAGCAGCTTGGAACGGGAGGGGGGCAATGAGCAGTTCTTC. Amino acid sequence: CASSLEREGGNEQFF.

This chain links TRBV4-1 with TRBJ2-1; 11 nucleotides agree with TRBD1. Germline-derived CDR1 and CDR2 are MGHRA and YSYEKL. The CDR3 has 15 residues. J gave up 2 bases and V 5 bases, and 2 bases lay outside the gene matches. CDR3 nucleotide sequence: TGCGCCAGCAGCAAGGGACAGGGGGCCTACAATGAGCAGTTCTTC. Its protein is CASSKGQGAYNEQFF.

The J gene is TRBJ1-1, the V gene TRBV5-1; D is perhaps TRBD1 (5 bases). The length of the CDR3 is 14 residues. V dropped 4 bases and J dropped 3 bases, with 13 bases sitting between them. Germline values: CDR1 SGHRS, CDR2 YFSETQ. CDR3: CASSTTAGDTEAFF. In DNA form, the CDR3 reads TGCGCCAGCAGCACGACCGCGGGGGACACTGAAGCTTTCTTT.

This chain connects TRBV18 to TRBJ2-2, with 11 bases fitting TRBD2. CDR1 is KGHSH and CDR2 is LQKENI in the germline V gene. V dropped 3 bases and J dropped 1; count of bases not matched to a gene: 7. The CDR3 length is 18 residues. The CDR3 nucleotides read TGTGCCAGCTCACCTCCGGGACTAGCGGTAGAGAACACCGGGGAGCTGTTTTTT. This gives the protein CASSPPGLAVENTGELFF.

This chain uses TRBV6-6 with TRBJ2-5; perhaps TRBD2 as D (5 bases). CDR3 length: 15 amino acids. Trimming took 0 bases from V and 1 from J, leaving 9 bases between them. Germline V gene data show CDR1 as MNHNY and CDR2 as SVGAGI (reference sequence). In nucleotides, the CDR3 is TGTGCCAGCAGTTACTCTATAAGCGGCCAAGAGACCCAGTACTTC. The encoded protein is CASSYSISGQETQYF.

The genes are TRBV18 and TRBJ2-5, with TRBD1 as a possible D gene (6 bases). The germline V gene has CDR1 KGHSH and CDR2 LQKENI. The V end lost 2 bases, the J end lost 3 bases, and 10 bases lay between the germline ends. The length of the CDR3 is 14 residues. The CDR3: CASSPAGVEETQYF. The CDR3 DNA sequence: TGTGCCAGCTCACCAGCAGGGGTTGAAGAGACCCAGTACTTC.